This T cell receptor beta chain was profiled in a study of T cells in Graves' hyperthyroidism and ophthalmopathy. The CDR3 regions of TCR beta were amplified from RNA transcripts. TCR CDR3 underwent first-round RT-PCR with the HTBI primer set. TCRdb re-called the multiplex PCR reads with MiXCR, one entry per CDR3 protein. The data contain under 700,000 distinct CDR3 sequences, around 15% of them singletons. The germline V and J ends were trimmed by 3 bases and 9 bases, with 9 bases remaining between them. The CDR3 has 13 residues. From approximately 9.3 ml of fresh peripheral blood, PBMCs were isolated.

This clonotype was obtained from a woman between 18 and 30 years old with Graves' hyperthyroidism. V usage is TRBV12-3 or TRBV12-4 and J usage is TRBJ1-6; a possible D gene is TRBD1 (5 bases). The sequenced material came from blood. The CDR3 reads CASSLGGGSPLHF. In nucleotides, the CDR3 is TGTGCCAGCAGTTTGGGGGGGGGTTCACCCCTCCACTTT.